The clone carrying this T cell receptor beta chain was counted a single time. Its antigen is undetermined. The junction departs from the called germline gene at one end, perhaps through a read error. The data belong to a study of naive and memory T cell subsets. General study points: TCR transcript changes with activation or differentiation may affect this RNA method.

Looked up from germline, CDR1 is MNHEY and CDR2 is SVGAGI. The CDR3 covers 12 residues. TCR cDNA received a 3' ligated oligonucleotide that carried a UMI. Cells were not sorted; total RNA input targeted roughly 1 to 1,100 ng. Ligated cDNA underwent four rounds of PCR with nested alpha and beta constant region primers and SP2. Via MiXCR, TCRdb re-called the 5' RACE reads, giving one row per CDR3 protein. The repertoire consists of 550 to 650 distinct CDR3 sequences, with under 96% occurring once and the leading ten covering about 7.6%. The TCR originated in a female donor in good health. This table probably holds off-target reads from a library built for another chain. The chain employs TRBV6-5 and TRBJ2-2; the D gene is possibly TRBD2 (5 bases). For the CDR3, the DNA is TGTGCCAGCAGGGCAACGGACGGGAAGCTGTTTTTT. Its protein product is CASRATDGKLFF.